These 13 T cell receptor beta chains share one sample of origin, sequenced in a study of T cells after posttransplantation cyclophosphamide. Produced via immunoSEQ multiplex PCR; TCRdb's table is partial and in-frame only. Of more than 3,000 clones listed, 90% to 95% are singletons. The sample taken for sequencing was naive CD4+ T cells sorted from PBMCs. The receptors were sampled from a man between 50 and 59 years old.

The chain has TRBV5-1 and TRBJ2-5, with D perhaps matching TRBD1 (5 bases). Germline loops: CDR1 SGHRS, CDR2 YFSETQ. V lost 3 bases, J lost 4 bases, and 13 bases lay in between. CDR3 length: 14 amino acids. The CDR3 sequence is CASSSLTVGETQYF. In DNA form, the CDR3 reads TGCGCCAGCAGCTCGTTGACAGTCGGAGAGACCCAGTACTTC.

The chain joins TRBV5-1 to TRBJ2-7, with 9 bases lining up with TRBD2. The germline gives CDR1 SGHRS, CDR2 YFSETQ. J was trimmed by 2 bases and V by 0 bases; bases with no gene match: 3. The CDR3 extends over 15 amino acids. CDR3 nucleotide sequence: TGCGCCAGCAGCTTGGGACTAGCGGTTACCTACGAGCAGTACTTC. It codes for CASSLGLAVTYEQYF.

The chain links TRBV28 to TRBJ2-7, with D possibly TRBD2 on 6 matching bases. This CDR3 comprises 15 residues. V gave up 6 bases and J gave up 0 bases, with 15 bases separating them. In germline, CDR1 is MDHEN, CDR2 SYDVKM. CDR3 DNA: TGTGCCAGCAGCCTAGTTGGGACTGGCTCCTACGAGCAGTACTTC. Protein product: CASSLVGTGSYEQYF.

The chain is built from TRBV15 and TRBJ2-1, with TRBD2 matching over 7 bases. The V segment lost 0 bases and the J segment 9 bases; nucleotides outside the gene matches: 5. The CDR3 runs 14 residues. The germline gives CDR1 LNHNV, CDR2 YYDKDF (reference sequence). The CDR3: CATSREARGGEQFF. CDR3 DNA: TGTGCCACCAGCAGAGAGGCCCGCGGGGGTGAGCAGTTCTTC. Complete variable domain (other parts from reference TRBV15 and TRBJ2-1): DAMVIQNPRYQVTQFGKPVTLSCSQTLNHNVMYWYQQKSSQAPKLLFHYYDKDFNNEADTPDNFQSRRPNTSFCFLDIRSPGLGDTAMYLCATSREARGGEQFFGPGTRLTVL.

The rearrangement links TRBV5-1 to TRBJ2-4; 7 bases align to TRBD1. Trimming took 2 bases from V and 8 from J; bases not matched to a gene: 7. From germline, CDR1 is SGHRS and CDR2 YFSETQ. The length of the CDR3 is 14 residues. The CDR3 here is CASSLSRGRDIQYF. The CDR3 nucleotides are TGCGCCAGCAGCTTAAGTAGGGGGCGAGACATTCAGTACTTC.

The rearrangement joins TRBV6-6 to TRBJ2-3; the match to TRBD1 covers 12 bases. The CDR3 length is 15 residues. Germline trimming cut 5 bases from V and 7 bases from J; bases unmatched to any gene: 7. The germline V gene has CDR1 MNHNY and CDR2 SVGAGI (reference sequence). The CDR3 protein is CASSQGTGGIHTQYF. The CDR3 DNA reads TGTGCCAGCAGTCAAGGGACAGGGGGCATACATACGCAGTATTTT.

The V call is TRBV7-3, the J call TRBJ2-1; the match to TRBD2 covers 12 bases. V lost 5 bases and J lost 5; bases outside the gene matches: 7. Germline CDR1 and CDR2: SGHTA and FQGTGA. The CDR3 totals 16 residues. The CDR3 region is CASSSLGLAGNNEQFF. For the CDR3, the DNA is TGTGCCAGCAGCAGCCTTGGACTAGCGGGGAACAATGAGCAGTTCTTC.

CDR3 region: CATQYRANYGYTF. CDR3 nucleotide sequence: TGCGCCACCCAGTACAGGGCAAACTATGGCTACACCTTC. The chain has TRBV10-1 and TRBJ1-2; TRBD1 might be the D (6 bases). CDR1 and CDR2 from the germline V gene are WNHNN and SYGVQD (reference sequence). The CDR3 runs to 13 residues. V shed 10 bases and J shed 2 bases, with 14 bases lying between them.

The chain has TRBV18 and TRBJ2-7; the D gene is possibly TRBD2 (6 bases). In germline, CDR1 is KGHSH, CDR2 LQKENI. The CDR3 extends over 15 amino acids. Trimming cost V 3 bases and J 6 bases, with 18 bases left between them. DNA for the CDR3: TGTGCCAGCTCACCGGGACTCGACAAATTGGGCGAGCAGTACTTC. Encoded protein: CASSPGLDKLGEQYF.

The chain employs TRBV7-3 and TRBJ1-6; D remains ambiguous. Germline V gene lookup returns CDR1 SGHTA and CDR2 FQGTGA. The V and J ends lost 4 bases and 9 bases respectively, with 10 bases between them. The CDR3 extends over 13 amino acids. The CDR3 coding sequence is TGTGCCAGCAGCTCCGTTCATAGTTCACCCCTCCACTTT. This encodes CASSSVHSSPLHF.

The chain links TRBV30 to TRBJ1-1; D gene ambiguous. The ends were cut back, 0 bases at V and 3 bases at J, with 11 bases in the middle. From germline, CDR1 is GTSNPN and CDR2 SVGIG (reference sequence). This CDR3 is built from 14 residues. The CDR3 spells CAWSVTKGDTEAFF. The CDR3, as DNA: TGTGCCTGGAGTGTTACTAAGGGAGACACTGAAGCTTTCTTT.

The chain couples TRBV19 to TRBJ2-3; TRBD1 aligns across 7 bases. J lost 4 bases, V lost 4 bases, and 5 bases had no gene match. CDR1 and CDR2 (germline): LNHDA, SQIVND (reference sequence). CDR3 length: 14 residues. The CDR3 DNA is TGTGCCAGTAGTAGACCAGGGGGTGCAGATACGCAGTATTTT. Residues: CASSRPGGADTQYF.

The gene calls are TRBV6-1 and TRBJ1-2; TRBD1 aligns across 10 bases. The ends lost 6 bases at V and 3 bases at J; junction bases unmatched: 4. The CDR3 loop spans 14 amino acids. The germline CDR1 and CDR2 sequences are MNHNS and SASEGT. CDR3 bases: TGTGCCAGCAGGGGGACAGGGGTAGACTATGGCTACACCTTC. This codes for CASRGTGVDYGYTF.